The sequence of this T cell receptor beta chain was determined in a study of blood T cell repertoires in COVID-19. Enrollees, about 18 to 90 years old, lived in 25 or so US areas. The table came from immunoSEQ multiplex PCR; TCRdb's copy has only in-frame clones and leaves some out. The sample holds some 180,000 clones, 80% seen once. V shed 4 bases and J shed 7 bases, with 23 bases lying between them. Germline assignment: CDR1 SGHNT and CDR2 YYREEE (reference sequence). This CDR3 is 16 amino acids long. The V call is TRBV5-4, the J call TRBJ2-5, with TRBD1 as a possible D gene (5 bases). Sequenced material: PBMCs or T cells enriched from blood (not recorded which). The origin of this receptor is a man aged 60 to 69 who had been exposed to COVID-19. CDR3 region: CASSTRQNYIQGTQYF. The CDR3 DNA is TGTGCCAGCAGCACCCGCCAGAATTACATTCAGGGGACCCAGTACTTC.